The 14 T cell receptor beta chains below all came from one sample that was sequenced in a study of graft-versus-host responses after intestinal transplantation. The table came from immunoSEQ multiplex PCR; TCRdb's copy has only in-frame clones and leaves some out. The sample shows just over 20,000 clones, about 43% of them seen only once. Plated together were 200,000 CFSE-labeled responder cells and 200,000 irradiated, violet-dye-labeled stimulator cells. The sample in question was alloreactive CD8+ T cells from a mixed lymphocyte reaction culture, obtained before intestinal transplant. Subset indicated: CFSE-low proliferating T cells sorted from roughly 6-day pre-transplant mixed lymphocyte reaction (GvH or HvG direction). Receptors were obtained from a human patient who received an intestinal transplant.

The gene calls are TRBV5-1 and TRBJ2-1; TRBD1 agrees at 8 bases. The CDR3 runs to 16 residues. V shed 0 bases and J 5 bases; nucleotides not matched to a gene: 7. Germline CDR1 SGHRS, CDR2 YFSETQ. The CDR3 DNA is TGCGCCAGCAGCTTGGCGTTCAGGGGGCCTCACAATGAGCAGTTCTTC. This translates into CASSLAFRGPHNEQFF.

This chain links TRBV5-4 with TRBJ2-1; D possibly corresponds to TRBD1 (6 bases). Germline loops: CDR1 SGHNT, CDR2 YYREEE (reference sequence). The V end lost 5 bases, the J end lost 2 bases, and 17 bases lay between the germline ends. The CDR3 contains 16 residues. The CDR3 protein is CASSSRTGQPYNEQFF. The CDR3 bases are TGTGCCAGCAGTTCACGCACAGGGCAGCCCTACAATGAGCAGTTCTTC.

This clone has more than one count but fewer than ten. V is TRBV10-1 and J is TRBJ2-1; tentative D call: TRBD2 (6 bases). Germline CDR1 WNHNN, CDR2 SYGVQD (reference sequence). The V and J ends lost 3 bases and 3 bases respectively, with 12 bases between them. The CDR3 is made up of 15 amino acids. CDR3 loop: CASSEFLTSYNEQFF. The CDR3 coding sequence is TGCGCCAGCAGTGAATTCTTGACTAGCTACAATGAGCAGTTCTTC.

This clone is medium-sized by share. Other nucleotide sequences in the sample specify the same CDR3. The CDR3 loop is CASSLLYEQYF. The CDR3 bases are TGTGCCAGCAGTTTACTCTACGAGCAGTACTTC. V is TRBV28 and J is TRBJ2-7, with D uncertain. The germline CDR1 and CDR2 sequences are MDHEN and SYDVKM. CDR3 length: 11 amino acids. The V end was cut by 2 bases, the J end by 3 bases, with 2 bases between.

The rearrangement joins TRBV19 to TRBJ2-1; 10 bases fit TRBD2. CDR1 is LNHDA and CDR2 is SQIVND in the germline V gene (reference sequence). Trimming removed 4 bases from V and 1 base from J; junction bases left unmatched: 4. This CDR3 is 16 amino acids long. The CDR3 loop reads CASSTLAGGSYNEQFF. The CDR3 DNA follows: TGTGCCAGTAGTACTTTAGCGGGAGGTTCCTACAATGAGCAGTTCTTC.

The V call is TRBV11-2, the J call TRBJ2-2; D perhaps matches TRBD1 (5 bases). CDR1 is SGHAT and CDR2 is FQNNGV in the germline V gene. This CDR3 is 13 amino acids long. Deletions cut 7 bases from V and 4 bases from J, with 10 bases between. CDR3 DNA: TGTGCCAGCACCGGACATACCACCGGGGAGCTGTTTTTT. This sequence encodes CASTGHTTGELFF.

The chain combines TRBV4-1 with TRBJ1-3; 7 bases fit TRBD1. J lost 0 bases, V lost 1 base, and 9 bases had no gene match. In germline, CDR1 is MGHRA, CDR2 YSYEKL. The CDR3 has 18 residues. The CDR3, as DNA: TGCGCCAGCAGCCAAGTGCTTACGACAGGGAGCTCTGGAAACACCATATATTTT. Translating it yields CASSQVLTTGSSGNTIYF.

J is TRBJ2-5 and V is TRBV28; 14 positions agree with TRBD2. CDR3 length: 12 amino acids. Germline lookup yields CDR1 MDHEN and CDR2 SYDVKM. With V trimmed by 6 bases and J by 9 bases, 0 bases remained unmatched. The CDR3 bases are TGTGCCAGCAGGACTAGCGGGAGGGCCCAGTACTTC. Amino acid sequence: CASRTSGRAQYF.

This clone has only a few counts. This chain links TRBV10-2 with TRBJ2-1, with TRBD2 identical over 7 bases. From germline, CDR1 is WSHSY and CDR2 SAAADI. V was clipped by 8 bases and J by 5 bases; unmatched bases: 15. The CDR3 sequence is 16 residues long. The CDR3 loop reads CASAKAAGALDNEQFF. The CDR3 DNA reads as TGCGCCAGCGCAAAGGCGGCGGGAGCCCTCGACAATGAGCAGTTCTTC.

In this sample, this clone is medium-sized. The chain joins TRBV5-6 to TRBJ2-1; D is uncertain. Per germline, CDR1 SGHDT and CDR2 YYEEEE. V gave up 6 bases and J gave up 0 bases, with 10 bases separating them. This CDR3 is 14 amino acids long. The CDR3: CASKVRVSYNEQFF. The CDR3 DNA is TGTGCCAGCAAGGTCCGAGTCTCCTACAATGAGCAGTTCTTC.

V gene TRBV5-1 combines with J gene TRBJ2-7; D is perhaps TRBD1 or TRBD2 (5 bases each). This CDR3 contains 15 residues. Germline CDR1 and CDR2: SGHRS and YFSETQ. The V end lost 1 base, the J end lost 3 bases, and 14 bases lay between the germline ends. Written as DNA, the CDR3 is TGCGCCAGCAGCTTGCAAGGGGTCGGGGACTACGAGCAGTACTTC. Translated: CASSLQGVGDYEQYF.

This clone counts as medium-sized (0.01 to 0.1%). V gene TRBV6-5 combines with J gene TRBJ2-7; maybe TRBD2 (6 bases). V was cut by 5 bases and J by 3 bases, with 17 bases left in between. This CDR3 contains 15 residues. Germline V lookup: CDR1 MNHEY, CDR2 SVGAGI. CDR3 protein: CASSPPGLQDYEQYF. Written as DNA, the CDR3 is TGTGCCAGCAGTCCGCCGGGACTCCAAGACTACGAGCAGTACTTC.

The DNA of the CDR3 is TGTGCCAGCAGTGAAGTATCTGAGGAATACAATGAGCAGTTCTTC. It translates to CASSEVSEEYNEQFF. The genes are TRBV2 and TRBJ2-1, with no clear D. Germline values: CDR1 SNHLY, CDR2 FYNNEI. Trimming removed 1 base from V and 4 bases from J, with 11 bases in between. This CDR3 is built from 15 residues. Complete variable domain (other parts from reference TRBV2 and TRBJ2-1): EPEVTQTPSHQVTQMGQEVILRCVPISNHLYFYWYRQILGQKVEFLVSFYNNEISEKSEIFDDQFSVERPDGSNFTLKIRSTKLEDSAMYFCASSEVSEEYNEQFFGPGTRLTVL.

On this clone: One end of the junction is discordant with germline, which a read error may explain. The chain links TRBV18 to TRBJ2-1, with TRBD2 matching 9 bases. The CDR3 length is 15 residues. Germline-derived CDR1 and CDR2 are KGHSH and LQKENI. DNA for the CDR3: TGTGCCAGCTCACCAATGAGCGGGAGGTCAAATGGGCAGTTCTTC. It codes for CASSPMSGRSNGQFF.